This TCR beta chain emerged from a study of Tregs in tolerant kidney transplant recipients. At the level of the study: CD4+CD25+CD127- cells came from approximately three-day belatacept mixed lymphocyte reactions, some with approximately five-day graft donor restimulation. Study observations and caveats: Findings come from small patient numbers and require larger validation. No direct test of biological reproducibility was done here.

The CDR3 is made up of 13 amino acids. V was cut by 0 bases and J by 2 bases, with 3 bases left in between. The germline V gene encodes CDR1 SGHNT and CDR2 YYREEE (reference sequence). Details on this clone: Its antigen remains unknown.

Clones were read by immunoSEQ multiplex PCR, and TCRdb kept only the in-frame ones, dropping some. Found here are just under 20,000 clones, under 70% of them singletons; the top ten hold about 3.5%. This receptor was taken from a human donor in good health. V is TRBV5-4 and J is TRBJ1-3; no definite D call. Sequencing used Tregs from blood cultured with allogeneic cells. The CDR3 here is CASSLAPGNTIYF. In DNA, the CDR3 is TGTGCCAGCAGCTTGGCACCTGGAAACACCATATATTTT.